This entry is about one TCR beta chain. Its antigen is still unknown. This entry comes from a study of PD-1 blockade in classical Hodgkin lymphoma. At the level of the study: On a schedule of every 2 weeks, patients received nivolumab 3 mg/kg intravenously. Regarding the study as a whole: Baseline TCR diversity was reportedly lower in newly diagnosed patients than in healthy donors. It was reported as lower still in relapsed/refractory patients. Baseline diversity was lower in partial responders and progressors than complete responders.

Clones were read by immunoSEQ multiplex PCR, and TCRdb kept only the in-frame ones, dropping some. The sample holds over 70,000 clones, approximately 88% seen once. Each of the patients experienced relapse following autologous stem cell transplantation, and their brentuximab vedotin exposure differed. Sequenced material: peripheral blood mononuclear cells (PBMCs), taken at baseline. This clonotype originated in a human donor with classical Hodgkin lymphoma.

The DNA of the CDR3 is TGTGCCAGTAGTGAGACAGGGTTGTCTAATGAAAAACTGTTTTTT. It is translated as CASSETGLSNEKLFF. The chain employs TRBV19 and TRBJ1-4, with TRBD1 matching over 7 bases. Germline CDR1 LNHDA, CDR2 SQIVND (reference sequence). V shed 5 bases, J shed 3 bases, and the junction held 6 bases outside the gene matches. The CDR3 is made up of 15 amino acids.